Described below is a single TCR beta chain sequence and its context. No antigen is known for it. The data stem from a study of PD-1 blockade in classical Hodgkin lymphoma. Study-wide findings and caveats: Patients who initiated nivolumab within 1 year of ASCT were excluded.

Specified time point: cycle 4 day 1 (C4D1), after more than five weeks of nivolumab. All the patients suffered relapse after autologous stem cell transplantation, and brentuximab vedotin exposure differed. Germline CDR1 reads MNHNS; CDR2 reads SASEGT. The CDR3 extends over 12 amino acids. Assay: immunoSEQ multiplex PCR; the TCRdb copy retains only in-frame clones and omits some. Among some 22,000 clones listed, about 68% were seen once. This TCR derives from a human donor with classical Hodgkin lymphoma. The rearrangement uses TRBV6-1 and TRBJ1-6; D is ambiguous. Sequenced here: peripheral blood mononuclear cells (PBMCs), sampled before the fourth cycle of nivolumab. The CDR3, as DNA: TGTGCTAGTACCGGGAATAATTCACCCCTCCACTTT. Translating gives CASTGNNSPLHF.